The source of this T cell receptor beta chain is a study of OX40 agonist ivuxolimab in advanced cancers. Clones were sequenced by immunoSEQ multiplex PCR, and TCRdb holds only the in-frame ones, with some missing. The repertoire holds 90,000 to 120,000 clones, with 75% to 95% as singletons. CDR1 and CDR2 from the germline V gene are SGHRS and YFSETQ. V lost 0 bases and J 0 bases, leaving 15 bases between the germline ends. The CDR3 contains 17 residues. Material: CD4+ or CD8+ T cells sorted from blood, obtained in a trial of the OX40 agonist ivuxolimab. The clonotype was recovered from an adult with an advanced solid tumor such as melanoma, head and neck, liver or kidney cancer. The chain employs TRBV5-1 and TRBJ2-5, with a weak D call TRBD2 (5 bases). CDR3 nucleotides: TGCGCCAGCAGCTTGGGGTTAGGACTGAAGTACCAAGAGACCCAGTACTTC. It yields the protein CASSLGLGLKYQETQYF.